Listed below are T cell receptor beta chains from one sample, sequenced in a study of blood T cell repertoires in COVID-19. Some clones are missing from TCRdb's copy, which holds only in-frame ones; the method was immunoSEQ multiplex PCR. The sample holds 65,000 to 85,000 clones; roughly 88% are singletons and the top ten take 2.3%. The sample consisted of peripheral blood. The origin of the receptors is a human donor in a cohort sampled during active COVID-19. Each CDR3 is given with its conserved first and last residue. The order of the fields is J gene, D gene, V gene, clone size, CDR3 DNA, CDR3 protein. D genes are given only for firm matches. Clone size is given for some rows only: seen once, a few or many times, or a class if the clone is expanded.

>TRBJ2-7|TRBD2|TRBV15|-
TGTGCCACCAGCAGAGGGGTCGGAGCGGGACCCACCTACGAGCAGTACTTC
CATSRGVGAGPTYEQYF
>TRBJ1-2|-|TRBV10-1|once
TGCGCCAGCAGTGAGTCGCGGGCCAAAGGTGGCTACACCTTC
CASSESRAKGGYTF
>TRBJ2-2|TRBD1|TRBV7-8|-
TGTGCCAGCAGCTTAAGCCTTCGACAGGGGACCGGGGAGCTGTTTTTT
CASSLSLRQGTGELFF
>TRBJ1-4|TRBD1|TRBV5-1|once
TGCGCCAGCAGCCCGGGGACAGAGGGTGAAAAACTGTTTTTT
CASSPGTEGEKLFF
>TRBJ1-1|-|TRBV2|few
TGTGCCAGCAGGGAGGGTGTTATGAACACTGAAGCTTTCTTT
CASREGVMNTEAFF
>TRBJ2-7|TRBD1|TRBV28|-
TGTGCCAGCAGTCGGGACAGGGCCTACGAGCAGTACTTC
CASSRDRAYEQYF
>TRBJ2-7|TRBD1|TRBV25-1|-
TGTGCCAGCAGTGAGCAACAGGGGGGCGAGCAGTACTTC
CASSEQQGGEQYF
>TRBJ2-5|TRBD2|TRBV28|-
TGTGCCAGCAGTTACGCGGGGGGAGGCGGAGAGACCCAGTACTTC
CASSYAGGGGETQYF
>TRBJ1-6|TRBD1|TRBV5-1|-
TGCGCCAGCAGCCCAGTACCGACAGGGGACTATAATTCACCCCTCCACTTT
CASSPVPTGDYNSPLHF
>TRBJ2-2|-|TRBV21-1|-
TGTGCCAGCAGCAAAGGAGGGGCTAGCGGGAGAGGGGGGGAGCTGTTTTTT
CASSKGGASGRGGELFF
>TRBJ2-1|-|TRBV7-2|few
TGTGCCAGCAGCTCAATTAGCCGTGAGCAGTTCTTC
CASSSISREQFF
>TRBJ2-1|-|TRBV7-9|-
TGCTCGTGGGAGCCCGGATCGGCTGAGCAGTTCTTC
CSWEPGSAEQFF
>TRBJ1-5|TRBD1|TRBV10-3|-
TGTGCCTTTCACCCCCCCCGGACAGGGTACAATCAGCCCCAGCATTTT
CAFHPPRTGYNQPQHF
>TRBJ1-2|TRBD1|TRBV10-3|-
TGTGCCATCAGTGAACGGCAGGGGGATAACTATGGCTACACCTTC
CAISERQGDNYGYTF
>TRBJ1-2|-|TRBV7-8|-
TGTGCCAGCAGCTTGACTGATAACTATGGCTACACCTTC
CASSLTDNYGYTF
>TRBJ1-2|TRBD1|TRBV3-1/TRBV3-2|few
TGTGCCAGCAGCCAGTATAATCGGGGACAGGGGGTTCCTAACTATGGCTACACCTTC
CASSQYNRGQGVPNYGYTF
>TRBJ1-3|-|TRBV30|-
TGTGCCTTTGGGACACTCGGAAACACCATATATTTT
CAFGTLGNTIYF
>TRBJ1-4|TRBD1|TRBV28|once
TGTGCCAGCAGTTTATTTGCCGGACAGGAGTTAGCAACTAATGAAAAACTGTTTTTT
CASSLFAGQELATNEKLFF
>TRBJ2-5|TRBD2|TRBV9|-
TGTGCCAGCAGCGTAGAGGGGCAGGGAGGGGAGACCCAGTACTTC
CASSVEGQGGETQYF
>TRBJ2-1|TRBD1|TRBV6-6|-
TGTGCCAGCAGTTACACCCCGGGACAGGCCTACAATGAGCAGTTCTTC
CASSYTPGQAYNEQFF
>TRBJ2-2|-|TRBV6-4|-
TGTGCCAGCAGTCGGACAGAGACCGGGGAGCTGTTTTTT
CASSRTETGELFF
>TRBJ2-5|-|TRBV11-3|-
TGTGCCAGCAGCTTAGAGGCATGGGAGACCCAGTACTTC
CASSLEAWETQYF
>TRBJ2-7|-|TRBV5-1|-
TGCGCCAGCAGCTTGGTGCCAGGAGGCGAGCAGTACTTC
CASSLVPGGEQYF
>TRBJ2-7|-|TRBV7-2|-
TGTGCCAGCAATCAGGCCGCCTACGAGCAGTACTTC
CASNQAAYEQYF
>TRBJ1-6|TRBD1|TRBV6-5|once
TGTGCCAGCAGTCAGCTCTTCGCAGGGGGACTCCACTTT
CASSQLFAGGLHF
>TRBJ1-5|-|TRBV5-1|-
TGCGCCAGCAGCTTGGAGGGGGGGCTAATCAATCAGCCCCAGCATTTT
CASSLEGGLINQPQHF
>TRBJ1-5|-|TRBV18|-
TGTGCCAGCGCCGCCTCAGGGGTTGGGAATCAGCCCCAGCATTTT
CASAASGVGNQPQHF
>TRBJ2-3|TRBD2|TRBV28|-
TGTGCCAGCGGACTAGCGGGAGCCACAGATACGCAGTATTTT
CASGLAGATDTQYF
>TRBJ2-1|TRBD2|TRBV6-5|-
TGTGCCAGCAGCCAGACTAGCGGGAGGAGAAATGAGCAGTTCTTC
CASSQTSGRRNEQFF
>TRBJ2-2|TRBD2|TRBV9|once
TGTGCCAGCGGACTAGCGGGGAGGAACACCGGGGAGCTGTTTTTT
CASGLAGRNTGELFF
>TRBJ2-5|TRBD2|TRBV28|once
TGTGCCAGCAGTTTTAGCGGGGGTGCCGGGGAGACCCAGTACTTC
CASSFSGGAGETQYF
>TRBJ2-7|TRBD2|TRBV19|-
TGTGCCAGTAGGACTAGCGGGATCTACGAGCAGTACTTC
CASRTSGIYEQYF
>TRBJ2-5|-|TRBV5-1|-
TGCGCCAGCAGCTTGGCCGGGATCGTGGAGGAGACCCAGTACTTC
CASSLAGIVEETQYF
>TRBJ2-1|TRBD1|TRBV10-3|-
TGTGCCATCAGTGGACAGGGGCGGCGGTCCGACGCTAGCTCCTACAATGAGCAGTTCTTC
CAISGQGRRSDASSYNEQFF
>TRBJ1-3|-|TRBV6-5|-
TGTGCCAGCAGTTCTGGACAGTCTGGAAACACCATATATTTT
CASSSGQSGNTIYF
>TRBJ1-2|-|TRBV5-8|-
TGTGCCAGCAGCTACGTTCTGGGCGCCCTGAACTATGGCTACACCTTC
CASSYVLGALNYGYTF